This TCR beta chain derives from a study of cytomegalovirus exposure and HLA in healthy donors. The study, taken as a whole, reports: Clonal expansion, a later analysis showed, was greater in HLA-associated TCR beta chains than in equally common others. Among the most significant clusters, several appeared linked to common viral pathogens in a later analysis. Donor immune exposure was known only as CMV serostatus. The study listed approximately 160 cytomegalovirus-associated TCR beta chains.

PCR involved 60 Vbeta and 13 Jbeta primers. Assay: immunoSEQ multiplex PCR; the TCRdb copy retains only in-frame clones and omits some. The sample shows approximately 160,000 clones, approximately 84% of them seen only once. Comment on this clone: The antigen is undetermined.

Germline V lookup: CDR1 LNHDA, CDR2 SQIVND (reference sequence). The CDR3 loop spans 16 amino acids. Trimming shortened V by 5 bases and J by 5 bases, and 20 bases separated the two germline ends. The clonotype comes from a man between 18 and 29 years old in good health and CMV-seronegative. J is TRBJ2-3 and V is TRBV19; weak D call: TRBD1 (5 bases). The sequencing sample was made of PBMCs. CDR3 coding DNA: TGTGCCAGTAGTGCCCATGAAACAGGATTCATAGATACGCAGTATTTT. Protein: CASSAHETGFIDTQYF.